This TCR beta chain was found in a study of T cells in Graves' hyperthyroidism and ophthalmopathy (dated by TCRdb to 2018 to 2020). With regard to the full study: To identify distinguishing TCR V-J signatures, a discovery cohort of some 99 patients was used, comprising 40 to 45 with Graves' ophthalmopathy and some 57 with stable Graves' hyperthyroidism. In several Graves' hyperthyroidism patients, the study also compared T-cell repertoires from thyroid tissue with T-cell repertoires from blood. The paper reports TCR Vbeta CDR3 sequencing of fewer than 150 peripheral blood samples: approximately 43 ophthalmopathy, fewer than 80 hyperthyroidism and roughly 17 progressor patients. Prospective prediction of ophthalmopathy was tested in an independent validation cohort of fewer than 20 hyperthyroidism patients and 15 to 17 patients who later progressed to ophthalmopathy. Once sampling was done, hyperthyroidism patients were given methimazole at a starting dose of 30 mg daily, whereas ophthalmopathy patients were given high-dose intravenous methylprednisolone. The 90 or so discovery patients were randomly split 7:3 into training and test sets. Overall study results and their limits: No statistical method was used to fix the sample size in advance, and group allocation was not hidden from the investigators. Ophthalmopathy was separated from stable hyperthyroidism by a 13 V-J signature model, with around 88% sensitivity and about 81% specificity obtained in cross-validation and 80%/75% obtained in testing. Most expanded thyroid clonotypes (frequency above 0.001) were also found in blood, which suggests that blood repertoires may mirror thyroid immune responses. In validation, progression to ophthalmopathy was predicted by the model with 70% to 71% sensitivity and roughly 76% specificity, a median of about 6 months before onset.

Cut back by 3 bases and 0 bases, the V and J ends lie 8 bases apart. Taken from cysteine to phenylalanine, the CDR3 has 14 residues. Only the CDR3 portion is preserved as DNA: 42 bases, with reading frame beginning at the first base. CDR1 and CDR2 are read off the germline V gene (reference sequence) as SEHNR and FQNEAQ. This clonotype was picked up many times. Its antigen is not yet known. No much larger clone exists at a distance of one base, and base qualities are not known. The TCR beta CDR3 regions were amplified from RNA transcripts. For the first round of RT-PCR on the TCR CDR3, the HTBI primer set was used together with the Qiagen OneStep RT-PCR kit. Libraries were constructed in a second round of multiplex PCR, after which size selection and purification were carried out. Paired-end sequencing of the libraries was performed with 100 bp reads on an Illumina HiSeq2000. In the paper's pipeline: SOAPnuke was used to process the raw data, throwing out any read that contained adapters or uncalled bases, had a mean Phred below 15, or lacked an exact constant-primer or identifier match. High-quality paired reads were merged with COPE v1.2.5, and unique nucleotide sequences were defined as clonotypes. MiTCR v1.1 was used to align clonotypes to the IMGT TRBV, TRBD and TRBJ reference segments. Analysis was restricted to V-J combinations with a frequency above 0.0001, which covered 99.2% of repertoires. A TCS score was defined as the ratio between F50 (clonal expansion) and ExV (chaos), using BLOSUM62-based TCRdist between CDR3 peptides within each V-J. Welch's t-statistics and random forest reduced several hundred V-J features to about 12, which were used in a naive Bayes classifier (R e1071). Thyroid-blood repertoire similarity was quantified with the Morisita-Horn index. TCRdb reanalyzed the raw reads on its own, using fastp at Q25 for trimming and MiXCR for clone calling, and kept in-frame beta chains. Rows with a matching CDR3 protein are joined into one entry that keeps the most common DNA and genes. In this record, the V and J calls reflect TCRdb's handling and not the investigators' own analysis. The sample table shows 650,000 to 800,000 distinct CDR3 sequences, and about 45% are seen once. Jointly, the top ten make up less than 8.5% of the sample.

Exclusion was applied to patients with uncontrolled infections, other autoimmune diseases, pregnancy or lactation. Diagnoses relied on clinical symptoms, serum thyroxine and TRAb, thyroid ultrasound and orbital computed tomography. Trizol reagent was used to extract total RNA, and RNA quality was then checked on an Agilent 2100 Bioanalyzer. The sequencing input was peripheral blood or thyroid tissue (not recorded which). This receptor was identified in an adult man with Graves' disease, either hyperthyroidism or ophthalmopathy (not recorded which). This receptor chain uses TRBV7-9 and TRBJ1-1; 5 matching bases give a weak D call of TRBD1. The nucleotide sequence reads TGTGCCAGCAGCTTCCAGGGCGTGAACACTGAAGCTTTCTTT. This is translated as CASSFQGVNTEAFF.